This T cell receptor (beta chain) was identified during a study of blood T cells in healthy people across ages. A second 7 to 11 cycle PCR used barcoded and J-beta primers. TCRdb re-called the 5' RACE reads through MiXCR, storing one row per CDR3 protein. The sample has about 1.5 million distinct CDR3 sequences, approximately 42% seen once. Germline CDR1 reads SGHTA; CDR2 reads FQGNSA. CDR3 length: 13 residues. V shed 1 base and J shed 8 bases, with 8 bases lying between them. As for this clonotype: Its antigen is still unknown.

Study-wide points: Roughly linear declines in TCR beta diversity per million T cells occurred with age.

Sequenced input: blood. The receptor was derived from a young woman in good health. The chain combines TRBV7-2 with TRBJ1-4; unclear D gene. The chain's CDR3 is CASSLERVEKLFF. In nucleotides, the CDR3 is TGTGCCAGCAGCTTAGAGAGGGTAGAAAAACTGTTTTTT.